What follows are 21 T cell receptor beta chains derived from one specimen sequenced in a study of PD-1 blockade in classical Hodgkin lymphoma. Relapse after autologous stem cell transplantation occurred in every patient, and brentuximab vedotin exposure varied. The repertoire was sequenced with immunoSEQ multiplex PCR; TCRdb's copy has only in-frame clones and lacks some. The data show about 42,000 clones, over 55% seen once. Sequences were derived from peripheral blood mononuclear cells (PBMCs), sampled at baseline. All receptors come from a human donor with classical Hodgkin lymphoma.

This clone is labeled medium-sized. The chain couples TRBV7-2 to TRBJ2-7; no clear D. Germline CDR1 is SGHTA and CDR2 is FQGNSA. The CDR3 totals 14 residues. Between the trimmed V and J ends, which lost 3 bases and 4 bases, there was a span of 13 bases. The CDR3 sequence: CASSLEGALYEQYF. Here the CDR3 DNA reads TGTGCCAGCAGCTTGGAAGGAGCCCTGTACGAGCAGTACTTC. The variable domain in full, completed from reference TRBV7-2 and TRBJ2-7, reads GAGVSQSPSNKVTEKGKDVELRCDPISGHTALYWYRQSLGQGLEFLIYFQGNSAPDKSGLPSDRFSAERTGGSVSTLTIQRTQQEDSAVYLCASSLEGALYEQYFGPGTRLTVT.

This clone has only a few counts. The CDR3 nucleotides read TGTGCCAGCAGTCCGGGACAGACCTACAATGAGCAGTTCTTC. Protein: CASSPGQTYNEQFF. The V and J genes are TRBV9 and TRBJ2-1, with TRBD1 identical over 7 bases. This CDR3 region has 14 residues. V lost 5 bases and J lost 2; bases outside the gene matches: 4. CDR1 is SGDLS, CDR2 YYNGEE, per germline.

The V and J genes are TRBV25-1 and TRBJ2-7; 10 bases map to TRBD1. This CDR3 spans 15 amino acids. The junction had 6 bases not matched to a gene; V was cut back by 1 base and J by 6 bases. Germline V gene sequence: CDR1 MGHDK, CDR2 SYGVNS. DNA for the CDR3: TGTGCCAGCAGTGAATTTGGGACAGGGGCCAGCGAGCAGTACTTC. It is translated as CASSEFGTGASEQYF.

This clone was seen a single time. The V gene is TRBV7-2, the J gene TRBJ1-2, with TRBD1 matching 7 bases. V was pared by 4 bases and J by 6 bases, with 2 bases of the junction left unmatched. CDR1 and CDR2 from the germline V gene are SGHTA and FQGNSA. The CDR3 extends over 12 amino acids. Here the CDR3 reads CASSWQGDGYTF. The CDR3 DNA reads TGTGCCAGCAGCTGGCAGGGGGATGGCTACACCTTC. The full variable domain, rest sourced from reference TRBV7-2 and TRBJ1-2, is GAGVSQSPSNKVTEKGKDVELRCDPISGHTALYWYRQSLGQGLEFLIYFQGNSAPDKSGLPSDRFSAERTGGSVSTLTIQRTQQEDSAVYLCASSWQGDGYTFGSGTRLTVV.

This clone turned up a few times. The chain links TRBV19 to TRBJ2-7; D is perhaps TRBD1 (5 bases). The CDR3 runs to 13 residues. Germline CDR1 is LNHDA and CDR2 is SQIVND (reference sequence). The V end lost 5 bases, the J end lost 4 bases, and 12 bases lay between the germline ends. The CDR3 reads CASSPGWNYEQYF. CDR3 DNA sequence: TGTGCCAGTAGTCCAGGGTGGAATTACGAGCAGTACTTC.

The CDR3 reads CASDEGQLGYTF. CDR3 nucleotides: TGTGCCAGCGACGAGGGGCAGTTAGGCTACACCTTC. This sequence joins TRBV9 and TRBJ1-2, with D possibly TRBD1 on 5 matching bases. V lost 7 bases, J lost 8 bases, and 15 bases lay in between. The CDR3 contains 12 residues. In germline, CDR1 is SGDLS, CDR2 YYNGEE.

The CDR3 sequence: CASSLSGFADTQYF. CDR3 sequence (DNA): TGTGCCAGCAGCCTAAGCGGGTTTGCAGATACGCAGTATTTT. The rearrangement joins TRBV5-4 to TRBJ2-3; a weak D match, TRBD2 (6 bases). CDR1 is SGHNT and CDR2 is YYREEE in the germline V gene (reference sequence). The CDR3 covers 14 residues. The germline V and J ends were trimmed by 4 bases and 4 bases, with 13 bases remaining between them.

In this sample, this clone turned up a few times. The V call is TRBV27, the J call TRBJ2-7; a weak D match, TRBD2 (6 bases). The CDR3 length is 16 residues. V lost 4 bases to trimming and J lost 5 bases, with 21 bases between them. Germline-derived CDR1 and CDR2 are MNHEY and SMNVEV (reference sequence). The CDR3 spells CASSSPMVRGSNEQYF. The CDR3 DNA is TGTGCCAGCAGTTCCCCTATGGTGCGGGGTTCGAACGAGCAGTACTTC.

J is TRBJ2-1 and V is TRBV7-9; D may correspond to TRBD1 or TRBD2 (5 bases each). The V gene's germline CDR1 is SEHNR and CDR2 FQNEAQ (reference sequence). CDR3 length: 13 amino acids. Trimming took 1 base from V and 8 from J, leaving 9 bases between them. CDR3 DNA: TGTGCCAGCAGCTTAGGAGGGGACGATGAGCAGTTCTTC. The encoded protein is CASSLGGDDEQFF.

The chain uses TRBV27 and TRBJ1-2, with D uncertain. CDR1 and CDR2 (germline): MNHEY, SMNVEV (reference sequence). The ends were cut back, 4 bases at V and 3 bases at J, with 9 bases in the middle. The CDR3 loop spans 13 amino acids. The CDR3 sequence is CASSSLVYYGYTF. The CDR3 DNA follows: TGTGCCAGCAGTTCCTTAGTTTACTATGGCTACACCTTC.

J is TRBJ2-4 and V is TRBV27; D might be TRBD1 or TRBD2, each matching 5 bases. Germline V gene data show CDR1 as MNHEY and CDR2 as SMNVEV (reference sequence). This CDR3 is built from 15 residues. V lost 7 bases to trimming and J lost 7 bases, with 20 bases between them. The CDR3 reads CASKKGPGMRNIQYF. CDR3 nucleotides: TGTGCCAGCAAGAAGGGACCTGGGATGAGGAACATTCAGTACTTC.

This clone was detected only a few times. The CDR3 protein is CSVMGQTLNEQYF. In nucleotides, the CDR3 is TGCAGCGTGATGGGGCAGACCCTAAACGAGCAGTACTTC. This sequence joins TRBV29-1 and TRBJ2-7; possible D gene TRBD1, 5 bases. Germline assignment: CDR1 SQVTM and CDR2 ANQGSEA. The length of the CDR3 is 13 residues. Trimming pared 6 bases from V and 5 bases from J, leaving 17 bases between.

DNA of the CDR3: TGTGCCAGCAGCTGGTGGGGGGCCGATGAGCAGTTCTTC. This translates into CASSWWGADEQFF. The chain uses TRBV7-2 and TRBJ2-1; D possibly matches TRBD1 or TRBD2 (6 bases each). CDR1 is SGHTA, CDR2 FQGNSA, per germline. V lost 4 bases and J 8 bases, leaving 12 bases between the germline ends. The CDR3 has 13 amino acids.

The chain recombines TRBV5-4 with TRBJ2-7, with 7 positions matching TRBD1. The germline V gene has CDR1 SGHNT and CDR2 YYREEE (reference sequence). The CDR3 covers 18 residues. V lost 0 bases to trimming and J lost 0 bases; unmatched junction nucleotides: 12. CDR3 sequence (DNA): TGTGCCAGCAGCTTGGACTATTCGACAGGGATGGGCTCCTACGAGCAGTACTTC. The encoded protein is CASSLDYSTGMGSYEQYF. Filled out from reference TRBV5-4 and TRBJ2-7, the complete variable domain reads ETGVTQSPTHLIKTRGQQVTLRCSSQSGHNTVSWYQQALGQGPQFIFQYYREEENGRGNFPPRFSGLQFPNYSSELNVNALELDDSALYLCASSLDYSTGMGSYEQYFGPGTRLTVT.

The rearrangement links TRBV14 to TRBJ1-2; no clear D gene. The V gene's germline CDR1 is SGHDN and CDR2 FVKESK. The CDR3 runs 13 residues. Trimming cost V 4 bases and J 3 bases, with 9 bases left between them. DNA of the CDR3: TGTGCCAGCAGCCCCGCATTCTACTATGGCTACACCTTC. It yields the protein CASSPAFYYGYTF.

The chain carries TRBV19 and TRBJ1-1; D gene uncertain. V shed 5 bases and J shed 0 bases, with 7 bases lying between them. Per germline, CDR1 LNHDA and CDR2 SQIVND (reference sequence). The CDR3 sequence is 13 residues long. The CDR3 DNA follows: TGTGCCAGTAGTTGGTCAGTGAACACTGAAGCTTTCTTT. Translation: CASSWSVNTEAFF. The whole variable domain, filled in from reference TRBV19 and TRBJ1-1, reads DGGITQSPKYLFRKEGQNVTLSCEQNLNHDAMYWYRQDPGQGLRLIYYSQIVNDFQKGDIAEGYSVSREKKESFPLTVTSAQKNPTAFYLCASSWSVNTEAFFGQGTRLTVV.

V is TRBV27 and J is TRBJ2-5, with TRBD2 matching over 12 bases. Trimming took 6 bases from V and 5 from J; bases not matched to a gene: 7. The CDR3 covers 15 residues. Germline CDR1 MNHEY, CDR2 SMNVEV (reference sequence). This CDR3 reads CASSPTSGGLETQYF. CDR3 nucleotide sequence: TGTGCCAGCAGCCCTACTAGCGGGGGGTTGGAGACCCAGTACTTC.

This clone was observed a single time. The rearrangement joins TRBV6-5 to TRBJ2-1, with 8 bases aligning to TRBD2. The V gene's germline CDR1 is MNHEY and CDR2 SVGAGI. V dropped 4 bases and J dropped 4; count of bases not matched to a gene: 9. This CDR3 has 16 residues. The CDR3 DNA is TGTGCCAGCAGTTCTAGGGAACTAGCGGTATACAATGAGCAGTTCTTC. Amino acids: CASSSRELAVYNEQFF.

This clone appeared once. The genes are TRBV7-2 and TRBJ1-5; D is possibly TRBD1 (5 bases). Deletions cut 0 bases from V and 9 bases from J, with 18 bases between. Germline V gene lookup returns CDR1 SGHTA and CDR2 FQGNSA. CDR3 length equals 16 residues. The chain's CDR3 is CASSLATDGKWRPQHF. CDR3 sequence (DNA): TGTGCCAGCAGCTTAGCGACAGATGGGAAGTGGAGGCCCCAGCATTTT.

The chain links TRBV7-9 to TRBJ1-2; 10 bases map to TRBD1. V gave up 1 base and J gave up 0 bases; unmatched junction bases: 2. Germline V gene data show CDR1 as SEHNR and CDR2 as FQNEAQ (reference sequence). The CDR3 sequence is 16 residues long. The CDR3 DNA is TGTGCCAGCAGCTTAGGACAGGGGGCAACTAACTATGGCTACACCTTC. Encoded protein: CASSLGQGATNYGYTF.

This clone was detected only once. This chain uses TRBV19 with TRBJ2-1, with 8 bases that match TRBD2. The CDR3 covers 15 residues. V dropped 8 bases and J dropped 2; count of bases not matched to a gene: 8. Germline V gene lookup returns CDR1 LNHDA and CDR2 SQIVND (reference sequence). This CDR3 reads CASGGGPVAYNEQFF. CDR3 DNA: TGTGCCAGTGGCGGGGGGCCGGTCGCCTACAATGAGCAGTTCTTC.